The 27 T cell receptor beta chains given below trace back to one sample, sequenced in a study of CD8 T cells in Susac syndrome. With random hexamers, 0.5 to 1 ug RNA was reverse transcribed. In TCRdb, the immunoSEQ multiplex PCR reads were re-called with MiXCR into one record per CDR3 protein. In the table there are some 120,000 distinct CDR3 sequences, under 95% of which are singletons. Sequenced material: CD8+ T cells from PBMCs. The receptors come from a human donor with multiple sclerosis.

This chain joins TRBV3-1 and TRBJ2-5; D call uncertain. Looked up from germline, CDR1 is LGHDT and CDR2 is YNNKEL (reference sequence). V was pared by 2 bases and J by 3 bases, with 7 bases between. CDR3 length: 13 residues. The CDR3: CASSQRIEETQYF. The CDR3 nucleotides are TGTGCCAGCAGCCAAAGGATAGAAGAGACCCAGTACTTC.

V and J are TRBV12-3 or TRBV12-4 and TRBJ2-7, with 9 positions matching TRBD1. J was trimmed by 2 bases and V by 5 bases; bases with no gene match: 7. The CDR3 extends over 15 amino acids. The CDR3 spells CASSLQGAKPYEQYF. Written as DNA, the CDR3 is TGTGCCAGCAGTCTACAGGGGGCTAAGCCCTACGAGCAGTACTTC.

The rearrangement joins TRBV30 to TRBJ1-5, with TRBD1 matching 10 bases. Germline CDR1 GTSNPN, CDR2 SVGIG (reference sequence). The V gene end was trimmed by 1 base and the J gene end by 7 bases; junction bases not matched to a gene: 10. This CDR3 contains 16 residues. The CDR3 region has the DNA TGTGCCTGGAGTGGTAAACGACAGGGGGCAAGGCAGCCCCAGCATTTT. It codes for CAWSGKRQGARQPQHF.

The CDR3 spells CASSDTSVAYNEQFF. The CDR3 bases are TGCGCCAGCAGTGATACTAGCGTGGCCTACAATGAGCAGTTCTTC. The J gene is TRBJ2-1, the V gene TRBV10-2; 7 nucleotides agree with TRBD2. The CDR3 totals 15 residues. Unmatched junction bases numbered 4, after V lost 3 bases and J lost 2 bases. Germline-derived CDR1 and CDR2 are WSHSY and SAAADI.

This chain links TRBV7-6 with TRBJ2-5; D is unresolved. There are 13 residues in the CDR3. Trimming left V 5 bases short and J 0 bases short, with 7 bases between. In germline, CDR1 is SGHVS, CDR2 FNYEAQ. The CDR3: CASSLLYQETQYF. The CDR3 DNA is TGTGCCAGCAGCCTTCTGTACCAAGAGACCCAGTACTTC.

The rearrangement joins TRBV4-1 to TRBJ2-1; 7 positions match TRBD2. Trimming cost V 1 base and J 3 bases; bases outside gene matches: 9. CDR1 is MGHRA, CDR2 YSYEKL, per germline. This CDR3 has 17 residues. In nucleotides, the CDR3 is TGCGCCAGCAGCCAAGGGGCGGCGGGAGTGTTCTACAATGAGCAGTTCTTC. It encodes CASSQGAAGVFYNEQFF.

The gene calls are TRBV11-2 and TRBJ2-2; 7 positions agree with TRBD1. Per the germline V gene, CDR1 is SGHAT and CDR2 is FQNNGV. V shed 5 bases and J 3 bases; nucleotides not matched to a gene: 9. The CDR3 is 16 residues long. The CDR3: CASSALQGSDTGELFF. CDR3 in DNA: TGTGCCAGCAGCGCTTTACAGGGGTCAGACACCGGGGAGCTGTTTTTT.

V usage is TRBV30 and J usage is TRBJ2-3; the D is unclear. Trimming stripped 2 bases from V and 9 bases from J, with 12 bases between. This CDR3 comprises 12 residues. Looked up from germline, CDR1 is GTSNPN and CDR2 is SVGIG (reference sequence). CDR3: CAWSQTVSTQYF. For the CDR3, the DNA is TGTGCCTGGAGTCAGACGGTGTCAACGCAGTATTTT.

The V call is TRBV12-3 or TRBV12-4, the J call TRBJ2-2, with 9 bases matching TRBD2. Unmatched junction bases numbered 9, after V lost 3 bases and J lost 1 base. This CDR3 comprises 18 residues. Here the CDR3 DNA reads TGTGCCAGCAGTTTCGTTCTCGGGCGGGAGGGGAACACCGGGGAGCTGTTTTTT. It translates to CASSFVLGREGNTGELFF.

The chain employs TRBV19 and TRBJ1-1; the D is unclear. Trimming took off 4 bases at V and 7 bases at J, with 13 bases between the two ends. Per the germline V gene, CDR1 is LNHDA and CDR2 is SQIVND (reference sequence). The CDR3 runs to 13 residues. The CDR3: CASSTVSGIEAFF. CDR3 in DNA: TGTGCCAGTAGTACGGTCAGCGGAATTGAAGCTTTCTTT.

This chain's CDR3 is CASLGSGSSAYEQYF. The CDR3 DNA sequence: TGTGCCAGCCTTGGGAGCGGGAGTTCAGCCTACGAGCAGTACTTC. The chain uses TRBV28 and TRBJ2-7; 8 nucleotides agree with TRBD2. The length of the CDR3 is 15 residues. The junction had 11 bases not matched to a gene; V was cut back by 8 bases and J by 2 bases. Germline V gene sequence: CDR1 MDHEN, CDR2 SYDVKM.

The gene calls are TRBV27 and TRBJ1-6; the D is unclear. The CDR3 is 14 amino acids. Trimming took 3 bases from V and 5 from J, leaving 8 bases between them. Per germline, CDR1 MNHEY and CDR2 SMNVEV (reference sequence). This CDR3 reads CASSLYRDNSPLHF. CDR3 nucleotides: TGTGCCAGCAGTTTGTATAGGGATAATTCACCCCTCCACTTT.

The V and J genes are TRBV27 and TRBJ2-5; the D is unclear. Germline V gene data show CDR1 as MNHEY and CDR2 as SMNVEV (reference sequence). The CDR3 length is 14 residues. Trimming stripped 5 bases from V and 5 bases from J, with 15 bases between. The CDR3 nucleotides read TGTGCCAGCAGTAGGACCAAACAGTGGGAGACCCAGTACTTC. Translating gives CASSRTKQWETQYF.

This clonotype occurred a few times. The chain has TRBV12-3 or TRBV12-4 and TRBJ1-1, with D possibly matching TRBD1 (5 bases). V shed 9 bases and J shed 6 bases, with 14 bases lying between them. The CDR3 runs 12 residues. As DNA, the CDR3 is TGTGCCAGTACCTTAGGGGCGGCTGAAGCTTTCTTT. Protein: CASTLGAAEAFF.

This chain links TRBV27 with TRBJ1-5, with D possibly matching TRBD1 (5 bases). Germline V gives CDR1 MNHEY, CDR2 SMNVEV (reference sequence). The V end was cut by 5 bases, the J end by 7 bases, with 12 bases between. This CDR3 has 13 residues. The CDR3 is CASSPWGGQPQHF. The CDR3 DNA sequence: TGTGCCAGCAGTCCGTGGGGGGGACAGCCCCAGCATTTT.

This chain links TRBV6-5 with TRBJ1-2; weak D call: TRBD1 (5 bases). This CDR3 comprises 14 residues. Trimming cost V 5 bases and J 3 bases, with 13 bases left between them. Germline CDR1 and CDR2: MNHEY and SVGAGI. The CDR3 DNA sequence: TGTGCCAGCAGTCACTTTGAAGGGGACTATGGCTACACCTTC. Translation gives CASSHFEGDYGYTF.

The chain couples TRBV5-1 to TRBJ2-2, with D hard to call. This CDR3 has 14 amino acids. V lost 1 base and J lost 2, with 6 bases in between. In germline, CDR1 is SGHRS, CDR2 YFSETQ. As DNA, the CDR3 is TGCGCCAGCAGCTTGCTCAGAAACACCGGGGAGCTGTTTTTT. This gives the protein CASSLLRNTGELFF.

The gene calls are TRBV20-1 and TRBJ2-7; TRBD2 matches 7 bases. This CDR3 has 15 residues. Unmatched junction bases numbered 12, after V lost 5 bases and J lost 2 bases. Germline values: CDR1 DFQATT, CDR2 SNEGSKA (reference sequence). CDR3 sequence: CSARSQGLPTYEQYF. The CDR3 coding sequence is TGCAGTGCTCGCTCCCAGGGACTACCAACCTACGAGCAGTACTTC.

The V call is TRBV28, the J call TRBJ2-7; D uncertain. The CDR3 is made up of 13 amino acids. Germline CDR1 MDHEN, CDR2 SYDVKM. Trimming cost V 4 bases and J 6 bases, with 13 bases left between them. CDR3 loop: CASSSPPWGEQYF. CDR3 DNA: TGTGCCAGCAGTTCCCCCCCCTGGGGCGAGCAGTACTTC.

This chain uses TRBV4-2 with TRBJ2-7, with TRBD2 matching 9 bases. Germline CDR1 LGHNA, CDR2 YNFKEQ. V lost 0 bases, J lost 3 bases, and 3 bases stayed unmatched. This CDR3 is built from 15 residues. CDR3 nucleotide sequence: TGTGCCAGCAGCCAAGAAGCGGGGGGAAACTACGAGCAGTACTTC. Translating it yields CASSQEAGGNYEQYF.

The CDR3 sequence: CASSEDTDRAPDYGYTF. CDR3 DNA sequence: TGTGCCAGCAGTGAGGATACCGACAGGGCCCCAGATTATGGCTACACCTTC. This chain joins TRBV28 and TRBJ1-2, with TRBD1 identical over 7 bases. V shed 5 bases, J shed 5 bases, and the junction held 17 bases outside the gene matches. CDR1 and CDR2 from the germline V gene are MDHEN and SYDVKM. This CDR3 is 17 amino acids long.

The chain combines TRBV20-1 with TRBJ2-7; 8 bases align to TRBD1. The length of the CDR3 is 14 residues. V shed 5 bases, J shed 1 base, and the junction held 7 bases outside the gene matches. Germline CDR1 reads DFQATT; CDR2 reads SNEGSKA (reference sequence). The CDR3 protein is CSADDRGDSYEQYF. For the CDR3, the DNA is TGCAGTGCTGATGACAGGGGAGATTCCTACGAGCAGTACTTC.

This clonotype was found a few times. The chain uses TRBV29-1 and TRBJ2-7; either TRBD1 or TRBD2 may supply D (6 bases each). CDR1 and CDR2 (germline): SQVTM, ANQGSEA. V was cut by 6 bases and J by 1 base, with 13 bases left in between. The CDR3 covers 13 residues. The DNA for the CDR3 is TGCAGCGTACATACAGGGAGGTCCTACGAGCAGTACTTC. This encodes CSVHTGRSYEQYF.

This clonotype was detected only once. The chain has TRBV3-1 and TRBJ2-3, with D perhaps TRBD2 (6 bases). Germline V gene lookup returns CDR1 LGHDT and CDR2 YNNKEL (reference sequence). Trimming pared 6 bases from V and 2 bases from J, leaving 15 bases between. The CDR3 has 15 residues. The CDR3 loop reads CASRMGGGFTDTQYF. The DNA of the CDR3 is TGTGCCAGCAGGATGGGAGGCGGATTCACAGATACGCAGTATTTT.

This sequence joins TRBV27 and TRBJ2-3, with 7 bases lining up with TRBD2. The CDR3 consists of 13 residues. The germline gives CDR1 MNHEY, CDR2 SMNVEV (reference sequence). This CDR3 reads CASGRESTDTQYF. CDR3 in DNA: TGTGCTTCGGGGCGGGAGAGCACAGATACGCAGTATTTT.

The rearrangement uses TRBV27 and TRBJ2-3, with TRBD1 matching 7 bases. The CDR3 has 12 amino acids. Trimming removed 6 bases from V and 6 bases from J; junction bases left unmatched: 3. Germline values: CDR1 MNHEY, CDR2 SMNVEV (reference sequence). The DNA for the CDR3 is TGTGCCAGCAGCCACAGGGGTGATACGCAGTATTTT. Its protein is CASSHRGDTQYF.

The CDR3 DNA sequence: TGTGCCAGCACGGACGAAGGAGATACGCAGTATTTT. Amino acid sequence: CASTDEGDTQYF. The gene calls are TRBV6-5 and TRBJ2-3; D uncertain. The CDR3 runs 12 residues. V was pared by 7 bases and J by 5 bases, with 10 bases between. CDR1 and CDR2 (germline): MNHEY, SVGAGI.